The rows below give T cell receptor beta chains drawn from one sample of a study of patients and donors after allogeneic stem cell transplantation. TCRdb processed the RT-PCR reads anew with MiXCR; each CDR3 protein has one entry. The data show around 2,000 distinct CDR3 sequences, with roughly 18% seen just once and over 10% held by the top ten. Sequencing was carried out using blood, either unsorted or a sorted T cell fraction (not recorded which). The receptor source for this set is a human donor who was either an allogeneic HSCT recipient or a stem cell or donor lymphocyte infusion donor (not recorded which). It is not recorded whose cells these are; they may come from a transplant donor. CDR3s include the opening cysteine and the closing phenylalanine or tryptophan. The D gene is left open where the match is weak. Clone size appears in some rows only: once, few, many, or a class for an expanded clone.

TRBV30	NA	few	TRBJ2-3	TGTGCCTCGGCACGTAGGGAAACAGATACGCAGTATTTT	CASARRETDTQYF
TRBV5-1	TRBD2	NA	TRBJ2-5	TGCGCCAGCAGCCCGCGACTAGCTCAAGAGACCCAGTACTTC	CASSPRLAQETQYF
TRBV10-1	NA	NA	TRBJ2-7	TGCGCCAGCAGTGAGTCGTCGGGTTACGAGCAGTACTTC	CASSESSGYEQYF
TRBV7-3	NA	few	TRBJ2-3	TGTGCCAGCAGCTTAATTGGTGGCCAGGGTACGCAGTATTTT	CASSLIGGQGTQYF
TRBV27	TRBD1	NA	TRBJ1-6	TGTGCCAGCAGCCAAAGGGGGCGCGGAGGTTCACCCCTCCACTTT	CASSQRGRGGSPLHF
TRBV28	TRBD1	few	TRBJ1-5	TGTGCCAGCAGCGTCCCGGGACAGGTGTATAGCAATCAGCCCCAGCATTTT	CASSVPGQVYSNQPQHF
TRBV6-1	TRBD1	few	TRBJ1-2	TGTGCCAGCAGTGACGCCGGGACAGTCTATGGCTACACCTTC	CASSDAGTVYGYTF
TRBV29-1	NA	medium-sized	TRBJ2-1	TGCAGCGTTGCCCAGGGGCATGAGCAGTTCTTC	CSVAQGHEQFF
TRBV6-1	NA	few	TRBJ2-7	TGTGCCAGCAGCGGGGTTACCTCCTACGAGCAGTACTTC	CASSGVTSYEQYF
TRBV29-1	NA	NA	TRBJ1-4	TGCAGCGCCGAAGGGCCAGGAACTAATGAAAAACTGTTTTTT	CSAEGPGTNEKLFF
TRBV7-7	NA	large	TRBJ2-1	TGTGCCAGCAGCGGACCGGGGGCCAATGAGCAGTTCTTC	CASSGPGANEQFF
TRBV7-8	NA	NA	TRBJ1-2	TGTGCCAGCAGCTTAGTAGCTAAGACCGGGAGGGCTAACTATGGCTACACCTTC	CASSLVAKTGRANYGYTF
TRBV11-2	TRBD1	NA	TRBJ2-2	TGTGCCAGCAGCCGGACAGGTGGGACCGGGGAGCTGTTTTTT	CASSRTGGTGELFF
TRBV4-2	TRBD1	NA	TRBJ1-2	TGTGCCAGCAGCCCTAGCGGGACAGGGAATGGCTACACCTTC	CASSPSGTGNGYTF
TRBV6-1	NA	NA	TRBJ1-1	TGTGCCAGCACACGGGCAAGGGACACTGAAGCTTTCTTT	CASTRARDTEAFF
TRBV5-1	TRBD1	large	TRBJ2-1	TGCGCCAGCAGCCCGCTTCCGGGACAGGAGCAGTTCTTC	CASSPLPGQEQFF
TRBV20-1	NA	few	TRBJ2-7	TGCAGTGCTGGCCTCACAGGGACTCATACCTACGAGCAGTACTTC	CSAGLTGTHTYEQYF
TRBV5-1	NA	large	TRBJ2-4	TGCGCCAGCAGCCCGACACTAGAAGTCCCCAACATTCAGTACTTC	CASSPTLEVPNIQYF
TRBV4-2	NA	few	TRBJ2-7	TGTGCCAGCAGCCAAGATCTGGGACCCGACTACGAGCAGTACTTC	CASSQDLGPDYEQYF
TRBV20-1	NA	NA	TRBJ2-2	TGCAGTGCTAGAGATCCCCTGGCTGGCACCGGGGAGCTGTTTTTT	CSARDPLAGTGELFF
TRBV5-6	TRBD1	NA	TRBJ2-7	TGTGCCAGCAGCTGGGACAGGGACGAGCAGTACTTC	CASSWDRDEQYF
TRBV20-1	TRBD2	medium-sized	TRBJ2-1	TGCAGTGCTAGAGACGGCGGGGGGGCCTCGGATGAGCAGTTCTTC	CSARDGGGASDEQFF
TRBV28	TRBD1	NA	TRBJ1-4	TGTGCCAGCAGTCAACAGGGGGCTGGTGAAAAACTGTTTTTT	CASSQQGAGEKLFF
TRBV14	NA	NA	TRBJ1-6	TGTGCCAGCAGCCCCTACAGGTGGCTAGAGCGTTCACCCCTCCACTTT	CASSPYRWLERSPLHF
TRBV2	NA	NA	TRBJ2-7	TGTGCCAGCAGTGCGGACTGGACGGGCGAGCAGTACTTC	CASSADWTGEQYF
TRBV21-1	NA	medium-sized	TRBJ1-6	TGTGCCAGGACGGACAGGAGGAATTCACCCCTCCACTTT	CARTDRRNSPLHF
TRBV5-1	TRBD2	few	TRBJ2-1	TGCGCCAGCAGCCCAGCCGGGACTAGTACCTACAATGAGCAGTTCTTC	CASSPAGTSTYNEQFF
TRBV11-3	NA	few	TRBJ2-7	TGTGCCAGCAGCTCCCATAGTGACGAGCAGTACTTC	CASSSHSDEQYF
TRBV20-1	NA	medium-sized	TRBJ2-1	TGCAGTGCTAGCGGGGCTCCCTCCTACAATGAGCAGTTCTTC	CSASGAPSYNEQFF
TRBV27	NA	few	TRBJ2-2	TGTGCCAGCAGTTTACGGGGGGCTCGTCGGGACGGGGAGCTGTTTTTT	CASSLRGARRDGELFF
TRBV7-2	NA	NA	TRBJ1-6	TGTGCCAGCAGCTCTTCCAGTTCCAGGGGATGGCATTCACCCCTCCACTTT	CASSSSSSRGWHSPLHF
TRBV11-2	NA	few	TRBJ1-6	TGTGCCAGCAGCTTTTCGGGGACGGGGGGTTCACCCCTCCACTTT	CASSFSGTGGSPLHF
TRBV29-1	TRBD1	NA	TRBJ2-7	TGCAGCGTTGATTCCGGGACAGGGGGCTACGTGCAGTACTTC	CSVDSGTGGYVQYF
TRBV5-5	NA	few	TRBJ2-3	TGTGCCAGCACCCTGATTCCTAGCACAGATACGCAGTATTTT	CASTLIPSTDTQYF
TRBV5-5	NA	few	TRBJ2-4	TGTGCCTCCAAGGTGCAGCAGGGTGGTGACATTCAGTACTTC	CASKVQQGGDIQYF
TRBV11-2	NA	few	TRBJ2-2	TGTGCCAGCAGCTTAGAGTTTGGCGGGGAGCTGTTTTTT	CASSLEFGGELFF
TRBV11-1	TRBD1	NA	TRBJ2-7	TGTGCCAGCAGCAGAGACAGGGACGAGCAGTACTTC	CASSRDRDEQYF
TRBV6-5	TRBD1	few	TRBJ1-5	TGTGCCAGCAGATTGGGACAGGGTATCAATCAGCCCCAGCATTTT	CASRLGQGINQPQHF
TRBV6-5	TRBD2	NA	TRBJ2-3	TGTGCCAGCAGTCCTTTAGCGGGGGGCGCCACAGATACGCAGTATTTT	CASSPLAGGATDTQYF
TRBV4-2	NA	NA	TRBJ2-3	TGTGCCAGCAGCCAGAGAGGGGGGGCAAGCACAGATACGCAGTATTTT	CASSQRGGASTDTQYF
TRBV6-8	NA	NA	TRBJ1-5	TGTTACCCGAGGGGGTTTCAGCCCCAGCATTTT	CYPRGFQPQHF
TRBV7-6	NA	large	TRBJ2-7	TGTGCCAGCAGCTCTCCGGGACTTTCCTACGAGCAGTACTTC	CASSSPGLSYEQYF
TRBV7-9	NA	few	TRBJ1-1	TGTGCCAGCAGCTTCTATAGGGATAACACTGAAGCTTTCTTT	CASSFYRDNTEAFF
TRBV9	NA	few	TRBJ2-2	TGTGCCAGCAGCGCCCGCAATGGAGACACCGGGGAGCTGTTTTTT	CASSARNGDTGELFF
TRBV19	TRBD2	medium-sized	TRBJ2-1	TGTGCCAGTAGTATAGGCGGGACTAGCGGGGCTTCCTACAATGAGCAGTTCTTC	CASSIGGTSGASYNEQFF
TRBV5-1	TRBD1	NA	TRBJ1-1	TGCGCCAGCAGCTTGGCCGTCGGACAGGCCCGGGAAGCTTTCTTT	CASSLAVGQAREAFF
TRBV20-1	NA	NA	TRBJ1-1	TGCAGTGCCCCCTGGGGAGGCAGGTTGAACACTGAAGCTTTCTTT	CSAPWGGRLNTEAFF